The text below deals with one T cell receptor beta chain. Antigen unknown. This record comes from a study of cytomegalovirus exposure and HLA in healthy donors. PCR was performed using 60 Vbeta and 13 Jbeta primers. Repertoires were generated with immunoSEQ multiplex PCR, while TCRdb's copy carries only in-frame clones and drops some. The table records 130,000 to 150,000 clones, roughly three quarters of them present only once. General study results and limits: TCR beta V segments were, for the most part, productive about 87% or about 30% of the time in an earlier analysis. Researchers had no immune exposure information except CMV serostatus available. Judged likely to be a sequencing artifact was a cluster of highly shared sequence variants. Analysis performed later found approximately 17,000 TCR beta sequences associated with HLA alleles at 0.05 false discovery rate.

Germline CDR1 and CDR2: SGDLS and YYNGEE. The CDR3 covers 17 residues. V gave up 2 bases and J gave up 4 bases, with 19 bases separating them. The sample comprised PBMCs. The sequence derives from a woman aged 40-49 years in good health and CMV-seropositive. This chain links TRBV9 with TRBJ2-1; D possibly corresponds to TRBD2 (6 bases). CDR3 bases: TGTGCCAGCAGCGTTTTTTTTATAGCGGAGCCTTACAATGAGCAGTTCTTC. Translation gives CASSVFFIAEPYNEQFF.